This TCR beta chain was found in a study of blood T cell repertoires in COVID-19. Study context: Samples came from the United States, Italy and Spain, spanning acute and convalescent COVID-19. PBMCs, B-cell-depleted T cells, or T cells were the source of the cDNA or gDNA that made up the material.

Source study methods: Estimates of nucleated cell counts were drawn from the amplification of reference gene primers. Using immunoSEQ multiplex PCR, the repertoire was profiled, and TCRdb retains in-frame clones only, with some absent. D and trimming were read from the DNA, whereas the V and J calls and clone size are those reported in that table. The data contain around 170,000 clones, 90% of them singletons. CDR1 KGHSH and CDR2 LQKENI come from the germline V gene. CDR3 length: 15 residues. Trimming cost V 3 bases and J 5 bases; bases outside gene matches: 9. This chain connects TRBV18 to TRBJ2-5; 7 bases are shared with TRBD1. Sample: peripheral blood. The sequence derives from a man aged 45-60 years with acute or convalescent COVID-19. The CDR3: CASSPNRGAGETQYF. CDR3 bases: TGTGCCAGCTCACCTAACAGGGGTGCAGGGGAGACCCAGTACTTC.